This T cell receptor (beta chain) was sequenced in a study of shared clonotypes between healthy human individuals. Points from the study as a whole: Sample collection involved blood only; tissue repertoires are likely different. Clonotype sharing across donors was expected to vary with sequencing depth.

Sequenced by immunoSEQ multiplex PCR; TCRdb stores in-frame clones only, minus some. The data contain about 1.1 million clones, about 80% of them singletons. In regard to this clone: What it binds is not known.

The sample was memory CD4+ T cells from PBMCs. Regarding subset: CD45RA-negative fraction. The TCR sequence derives from a man younger than 35 in good health. Some clones in this sample may be carry-over from other donors' samples.

The CDR3 spells CASSASVNTGELFF. The CDR3 DNA sequence: TGTGCCAGCAGCGCTAGCGTAAACACCGGGGAGCTGTTTTTT. This rearrangement joins TRBV9 to TRBJ2-2; the D gene is possibly TRBD2 (6 bases). The CDR3 sequence is 14 residues long. Trimming removed 3 bases from V and 2 bases from J, with 8 bases in between. Germline loops: CDR1 SGDLS, CDR2 YYNGEE.